The present T cell receptor beta chain was sequenced within a study of T cell clonality in common variable immunodeficiency. CDR3 length equals 14 residues. CDR1 and CDR2 from the germline V gene are LNHDA and SQIVND (reference sequence). The trim removed 6 bases at V and 6 bases at J, leaving 9 bases unmatched. This clone was counted many times. The read is 3 residues too short to cover the CDR3 end, so that end is filled in from the germline J gene. Assay: immunoSEQ multiplex PCR; the TCRdb copy retains only in-frame clones and omits some. The sample was found to contain about 34,000 clones, and every one recurs.

Input material: peripheral blood mononuclear cells. The chain is built from TRBV19 and TRBJ2-7; 9 bases map to TRBD1. The sequence came from a person aged 18 to 75 in good health. CDR3 DNA (partial): TGTGCCAGTAGGGCCGGGACAGGGATAGGCGAG. This codes for CASRAGTGIGE. The entire CDR3 protein is CASRAGTGIGEQYF.